This paragraph covers one T cell receptor beta chain sequence. The antigen it binds to is not known. No base quality values were provided; no much bigger clone lies one nucleotide off. This sample is drawn from a study of CD8 T cells in Susac syndrome (dated by TCRdb to the late 2010s). Broadly, across the study: Repertoire sequencing was used to test whether CD8+ T cell activation and differentiation in Susac syndrome was antigen driven. The clonality of the CD8+ T cell repertoire was compared across over 10 healthy donors, around 14 Susac syndrome patients and around 16 multiple sclerosis patients. Findings and caveats that apply to the study as a whole: The number of individuals in the TCR sequencing and HLA analysis was recognized as being relatively small.

V gives up 5 bases and J gives up 1 base, and the segment between their germline ends measures 13 bases. From the cysteine through the phenylalanine, the CDR3 covers 15 amino acids. CDR3 DNA only is kept here, 45 bases in frame from base 1. CDR1 and CDR2 were assigned from the germline V gene (reference sequence) as LNHDA and SQIVND. Peripheral blood CD8+ and CD4+ T cells from healthy donors, Susac syndrome patients and multiple sclerosis patients were profiled by high-throughput TCR beta sequencing. Multiple sclerosis controls were treatment-naive patients with stable or active relapsing-remitting disease fulfilling revised McDonald criteria. CD8+ TEMRA cells were enriched by FACS, while bulk CD8+ and CD4+ T cells were purified by magnetic negative isolation. Blood was drawn into EDTA tubes, processed within 24 hours, and PBMCs were isolated by density gradient centrifugation. PBMCs intended for TCR sequencing were cryopreserved in liquid nitrogen and thawed later in a water bath at 37 degrees C. A purity of at least 90% was achieved for sorted or isolated CD4+, CD8+ and CD8+ TEMRA cells.

RNA was extracted using the RNeasy kit, and roughly 0.45 to 1 microgram was reverse transcribed with random hexamers. The immunoSEQ multiplex PCR assay, which covers 54 Vbeta and 13 Jbeta segments, was used to amplify TCR beta CDR3 regions. Bias from PCR amplification was corrected by using a synthetic template baseline for primer optimization and for computational correction. From the authors' description of their analysis: Reads were annotated to V, D and J genes according to IMGT and were analyzed with immunoSEQ Analyzer, with only productive sequences retained. Clonality was calculated as one minus the Shannon entropy normalized by log2 of the number of productive unique sequences. Public and private clones were assessed among the 100 most prevalent clones of each patient and control. Susac-specific clones were defined as absent from healthy and MS cohorts, 1052 published viral clones and other ImmuneACCESS disease sequences. TCRdb took the public reads, trimmed them with fastp at Q25, ran MiXCR for clone calling and kept in-frame beta chains. Rows with one shared CDR3 protein collapse into an entry with the most common genes and DNA. In this record, the V and J calls reflect TCRdb's handling and not the investigators' own analysis. In this sample the table shows fewer than 150,000 distinct CDR3 sequences, under 95% of which occur a single time. The ten most abundant clones make up over 0.2% of the sample.

The rearrangement combines TRBV19 with TRBJ2-3, with no confident D gene call. Sequenced input: CD8+ T cells from PBMCs. This receptor was obtained from a human donor with multiple sclerosis. The DNA sequence is given as TGTGCCAGTAGTGACATTGGCGGACGCACAGATACGCAGTATTTT. Its product reads: CASSDIGGRTDTQYF.